Listed below are T cell receptor beta chains from one sample, sequenced in a study of CD8+ T cells in alopecia areata. The protocol was immunoSEQ multiplex PCR, while the TCRdb copy is restricted to in-frame clones and leaves out a portion. Counted here are about 210,000 clones, roughly two fifths occurring once; the ten biggest clones make up 2% to 3%. The sample in question was CD4+ T cells sorted from blood, obtained at roughly week 36, from a patient treated with tofacitinib. These TCRs come from a human donor with alopecia areata. CDR3s leave out the opening cysteine and the closing phenylalanine or tryptophan. Each record gives: V gene, J gene, clone size, CDR3 length, CDR3 protein. Clone sizes are given selectively: once, few, many, or a class where the clone is expanded.

V: TRBV11-2; J: TRBJ2-1; size: -; length: 14; CDR3: ASSQVPGLAGNEQF
V: TRBV4-3; J: TRBJ2-1; size: -; length: 14; CDR3: ASSQEPSRFYNEQF
V: TRBV7-9; J: TRBJ2-7; size: -; length: 13; CDR3: ASRREGSGNYEQY
V: TRBV6-5; J: TRBJ1-4; size: -; length: 13; CDR3: ASSFLGQGNEKLF
V: TRBV29-1; J: TRBJ1-1; size: few; length: 12; CDR3: SVRDGRESAEAF
V: TRBV29-1; J: TRBJ1-1; size: few; length: 12; CDR3: SVELWRENTEAF
V: TRBV19; J: TRBJ1-2; size: few; length: 12; CDR3: ASSIVGRPDGYT
V: TRBV6-5; J: TRBJ2-3; size: -; length: 9; CDR3: ASQTGYTQY
V: TRBV10-3; J: TRBJ1-1; size: -; length: 12; CDR3: AISESGMNTEAF
V: TRBV30; J: TRBJ2-6; size: -; length: 13; CDR3: AWSLGGSGANVLT
V: TRBV19; J: TRBJ2-2; size: few; length: 15; CDR3: ASSPRGLAGVPGELF
V: TRBV5-1; J: TRBJ2-5; size: few; length: 11; CDR3: ASSTAVAETQY
V: TRBV7-9; J: TRBJ2-2; size: -; length: 11; CDR3: ASRDTNTGELF
V: TRBV14; J: TRBJ1-3; size: -; length: 14; CDR3: ASSLRQSSSGNTIY
V: TRBV4-3; J: TRBJ1-3; size: -; length: 13; CDR3: ASSQEAGSGNTIY
V: TRBV29-1; J: TRBJ2-7; size: few; length: 9; CDR3: SVDSGLEQY
V: TRBV7-3; J: TRBJ2-5; size: few; length: 11; CDR3: ASSRGSMETQY
V: TRBV19; J: TRBJ2-7; size: few; length: 10; CDR3: ATRASGYEQY
V: TRBV2; J: TRBJ2-4; size: -; length: 12; CDR3: ASGDGGAKNIQY
V: TRBV29-1; J: TRBJ2-7; size: -; length: 10; CDR3: SVEMGGYEQY
V: TRBV5-1; J: TRBJ2-2; size: few; length: 18; CDR3: ASSLRGLAGGPTNTGELF
V: TRBV30; J: TRBJ2-5; size: -; length: 10; CDR3: AGTGGLETQY
V: TRBV14; J: TRBJ2-7; size: few; length: 12; CDR3: ASSQGLGGYEQY
V: TRBV5-1; J: TRBJ1-1; size: -; length: 11; CDR3: ASSLDGSTEAF
V: TRBV7-2; J: TRBJ2-2; size: -; length: 13; CDR3: ASSPPPSGSGELF
V: TRBV5-1; J: TRBJ2-5; size: -; length: 12; CDR3: ASSFGTLGETQY
V: TRBV28; J: TRBJ1-1; size: few; length: 12; CDR3: ASYGGARGTEAF
V: TRBV29-1; J: TRBJ2-5; size: -; length: 11; CDR3: SVARGVQETQY
V: TRBV4-1; J: TRBJ2-5; size: few; length: 14; CDR3: ASSQFLSGTQETQY
V: TRBV10-1; J: TRBJ2-7; size: many; length: 15; CDR3: ASSQPSGTGGVYEQY
V: TRBV6-6; J: TRBJ2-4; size: few; length: 12; CDR3: ASTKGPQRNIQY
V: TRBV30; J: TRBJ2-1; size: -; length: 10; CDR3: AWSRQYNEQF